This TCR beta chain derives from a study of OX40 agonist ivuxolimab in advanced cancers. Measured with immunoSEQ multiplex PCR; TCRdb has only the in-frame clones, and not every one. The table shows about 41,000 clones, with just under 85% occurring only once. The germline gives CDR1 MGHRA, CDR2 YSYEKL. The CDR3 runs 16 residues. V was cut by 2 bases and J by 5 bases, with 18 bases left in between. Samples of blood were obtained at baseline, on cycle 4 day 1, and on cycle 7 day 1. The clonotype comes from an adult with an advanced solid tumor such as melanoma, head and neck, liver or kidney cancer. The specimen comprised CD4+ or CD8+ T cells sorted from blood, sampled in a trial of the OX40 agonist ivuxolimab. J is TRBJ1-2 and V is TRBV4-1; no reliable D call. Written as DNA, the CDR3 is TGCGCCAGCAGCCAACCTCGGACGGGTCGGACGTATGGCTACACCTTC. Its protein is CASSQPRTGRTYGYTF.